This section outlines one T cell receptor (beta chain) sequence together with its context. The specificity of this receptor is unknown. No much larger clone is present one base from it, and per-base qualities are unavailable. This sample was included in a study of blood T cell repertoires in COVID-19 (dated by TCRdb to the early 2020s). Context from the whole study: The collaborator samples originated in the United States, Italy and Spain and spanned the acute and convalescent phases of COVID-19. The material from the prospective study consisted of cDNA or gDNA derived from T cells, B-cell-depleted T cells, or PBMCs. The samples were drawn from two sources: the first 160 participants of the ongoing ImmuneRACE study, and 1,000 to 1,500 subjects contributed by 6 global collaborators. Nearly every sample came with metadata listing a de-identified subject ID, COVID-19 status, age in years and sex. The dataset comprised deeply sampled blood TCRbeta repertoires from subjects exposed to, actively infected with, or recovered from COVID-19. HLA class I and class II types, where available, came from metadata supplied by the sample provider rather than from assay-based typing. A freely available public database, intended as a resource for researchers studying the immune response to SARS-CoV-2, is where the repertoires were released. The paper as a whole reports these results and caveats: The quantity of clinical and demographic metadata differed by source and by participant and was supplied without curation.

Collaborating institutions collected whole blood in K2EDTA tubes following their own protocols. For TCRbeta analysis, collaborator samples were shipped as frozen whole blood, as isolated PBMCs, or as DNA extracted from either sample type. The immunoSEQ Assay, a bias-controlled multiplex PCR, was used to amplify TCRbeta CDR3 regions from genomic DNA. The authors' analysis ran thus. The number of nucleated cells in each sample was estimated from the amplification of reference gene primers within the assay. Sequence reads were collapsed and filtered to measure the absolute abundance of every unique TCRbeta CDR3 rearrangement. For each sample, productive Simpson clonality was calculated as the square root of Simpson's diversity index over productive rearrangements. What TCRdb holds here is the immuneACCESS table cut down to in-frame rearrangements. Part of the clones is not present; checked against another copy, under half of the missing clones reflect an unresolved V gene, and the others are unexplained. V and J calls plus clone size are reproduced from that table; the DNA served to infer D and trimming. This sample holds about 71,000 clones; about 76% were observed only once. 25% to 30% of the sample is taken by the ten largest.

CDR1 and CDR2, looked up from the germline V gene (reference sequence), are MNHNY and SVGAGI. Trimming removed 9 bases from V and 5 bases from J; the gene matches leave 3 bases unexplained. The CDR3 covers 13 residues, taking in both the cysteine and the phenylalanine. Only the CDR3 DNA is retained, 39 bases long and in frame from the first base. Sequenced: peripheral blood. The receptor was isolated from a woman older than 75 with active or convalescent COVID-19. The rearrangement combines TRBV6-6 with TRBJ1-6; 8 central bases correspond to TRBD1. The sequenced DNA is TGTGCCAGTGTGACAGGGGATAATTCACCCCTCCACTTT. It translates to CASVTGDNSPLHF.